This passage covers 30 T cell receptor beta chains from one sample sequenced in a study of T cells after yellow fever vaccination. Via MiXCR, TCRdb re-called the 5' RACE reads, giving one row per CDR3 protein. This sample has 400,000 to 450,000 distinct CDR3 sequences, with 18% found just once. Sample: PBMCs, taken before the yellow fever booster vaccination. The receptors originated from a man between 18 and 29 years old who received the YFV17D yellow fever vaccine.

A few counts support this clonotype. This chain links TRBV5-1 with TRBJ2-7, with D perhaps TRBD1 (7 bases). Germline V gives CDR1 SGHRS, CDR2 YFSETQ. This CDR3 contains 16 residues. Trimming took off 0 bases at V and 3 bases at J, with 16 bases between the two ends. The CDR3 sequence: CASSLGQGGKLYEQYF. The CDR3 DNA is TGCGCCAGCAGCTTGGGCCAGGGGGGAAAACTCTACGAGCAGTACTTC.

The DNA for the CDR3 is TGTGCCAGCCTCTACAGGGTCAACAATGAGCAGTTCTTC. Amino acid sequence: CASLYRVNNEQFF. The chain couples TRBV2 to TRBJ2-1; the D gene is possibly TRBD1 (6 bases). Trimming removed 8 bases from V and 5 bases from J, with 13 bases in between. Germline CDR1 and CDR2: SNHLY and FYNNEI. The CDR3 runs 13 residues.

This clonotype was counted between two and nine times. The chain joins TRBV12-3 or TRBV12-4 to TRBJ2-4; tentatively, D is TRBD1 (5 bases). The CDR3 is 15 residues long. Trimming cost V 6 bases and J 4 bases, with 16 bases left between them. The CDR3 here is CASSSQGDFKNIQYF. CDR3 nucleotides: TGTGCCAGCAGCTCCCAGGGTGACTTTAAAAACATTCAGTACTTC.

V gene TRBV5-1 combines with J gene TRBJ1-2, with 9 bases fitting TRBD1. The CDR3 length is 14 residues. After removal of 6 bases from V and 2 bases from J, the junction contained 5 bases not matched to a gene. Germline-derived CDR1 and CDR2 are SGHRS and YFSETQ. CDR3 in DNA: TGCGCCAGCAACGCCGGGACAGGGAACTATGGCTACACCTTC. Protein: CASNAGTGNYGYTF.

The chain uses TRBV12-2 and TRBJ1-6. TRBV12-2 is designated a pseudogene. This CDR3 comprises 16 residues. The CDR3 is CASRLGPWAANSPLHF. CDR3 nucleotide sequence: TGTGCAAGTCGCTTAGGGCCGTGGGCAGCGAATTCACCCCTCCACTTT.

This CDR3 is CASSTSGTYSGNTIYF. The CDR3 bases are TGTGCCAGCAGTACCTCCGGGACCTACTCTGGAAACACCATATATTTT. V usage is TRBV28 and J usage is TRBJ1-3, with TRBD1 as a possible D gene (5 bases). The CDR3 extends over 16 amino acids. Trimming took 5 bases from V and 0 from J, leaving 14 bases between them. Germline CDR1 is MDHEN and CDR2 is SYDVKM.

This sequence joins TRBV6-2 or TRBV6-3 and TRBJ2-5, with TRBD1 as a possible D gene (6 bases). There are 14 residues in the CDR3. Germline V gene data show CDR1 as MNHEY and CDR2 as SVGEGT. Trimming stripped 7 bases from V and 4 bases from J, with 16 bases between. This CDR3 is CASIPGGFVETQYF. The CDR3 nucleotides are TGTGCCAGCATCCCTGGGGGCTTCGTAGAGACCCAGTACTTC.

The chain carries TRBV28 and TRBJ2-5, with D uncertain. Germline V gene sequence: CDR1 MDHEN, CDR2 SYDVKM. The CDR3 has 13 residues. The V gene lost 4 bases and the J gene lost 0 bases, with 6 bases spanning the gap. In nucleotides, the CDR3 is TGTGCCAGCAGTTCTCGGTACCAAGAGACCCAGTACTTC. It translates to CASSSRYQETQYF.

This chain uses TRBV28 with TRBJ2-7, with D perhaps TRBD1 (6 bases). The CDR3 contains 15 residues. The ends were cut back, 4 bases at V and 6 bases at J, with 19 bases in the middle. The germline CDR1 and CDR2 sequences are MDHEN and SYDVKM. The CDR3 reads CASSSPVTGKAEQYV. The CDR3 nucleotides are TGTGCCAGCAGTTCCCCCGTTACAGGGAAGGCCGAGCAGTACGTC.

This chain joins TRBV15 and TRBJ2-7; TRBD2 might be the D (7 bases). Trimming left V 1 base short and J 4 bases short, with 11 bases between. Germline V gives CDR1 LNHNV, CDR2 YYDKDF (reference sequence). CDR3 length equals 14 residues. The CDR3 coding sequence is TGTGCCACCAGCAGAGGCGGGGGCTGGTACGAGCAGTACGTC. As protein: CATSRGGGWYEQYV.

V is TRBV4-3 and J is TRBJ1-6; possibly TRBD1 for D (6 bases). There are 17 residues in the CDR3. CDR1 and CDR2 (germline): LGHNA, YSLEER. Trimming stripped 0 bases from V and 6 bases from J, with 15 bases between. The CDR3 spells CASSQDRDTRGNSPLHF. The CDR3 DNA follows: TGCGCCAGCAGCCAAGACCGGGATACCAGGGGTAATTCACCCCTCCACTTT.

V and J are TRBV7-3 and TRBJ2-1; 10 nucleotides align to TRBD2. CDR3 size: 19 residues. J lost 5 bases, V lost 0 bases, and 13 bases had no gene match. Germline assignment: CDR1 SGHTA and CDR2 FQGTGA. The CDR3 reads CASSLTGLSGAGGNNEQFF. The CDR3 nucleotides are TGTGCCAGCAGCTTAACGGGGTTGAGCGGAGCGGGGGGGAACAATGAGCAGTTCTTC.

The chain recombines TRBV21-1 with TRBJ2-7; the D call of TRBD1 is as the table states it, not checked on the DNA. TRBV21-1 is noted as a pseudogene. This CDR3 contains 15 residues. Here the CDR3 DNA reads TGTGCCAGCAGCAAAGGCGACAGGGGAAGGTGCGAGCAGTACGTC. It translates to CASSKGDRGRCEQYV.

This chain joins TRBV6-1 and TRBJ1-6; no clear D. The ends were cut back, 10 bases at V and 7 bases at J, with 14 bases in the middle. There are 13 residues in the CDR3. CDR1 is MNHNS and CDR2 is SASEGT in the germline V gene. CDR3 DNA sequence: TGTGCCACCAACCCACAGAACAATTCACCCCTCCACTTT. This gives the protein CATNPQNNSPLHF.

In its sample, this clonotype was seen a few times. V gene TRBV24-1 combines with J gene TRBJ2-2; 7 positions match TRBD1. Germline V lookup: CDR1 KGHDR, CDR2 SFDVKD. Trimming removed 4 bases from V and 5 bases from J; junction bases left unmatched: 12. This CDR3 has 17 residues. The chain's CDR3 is CATSDHENRGETGELFF. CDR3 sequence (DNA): TGTGCCACCAGTGACCACGAGAACAGGGGTGAAACCGGGGAGCTGTTTTTT.

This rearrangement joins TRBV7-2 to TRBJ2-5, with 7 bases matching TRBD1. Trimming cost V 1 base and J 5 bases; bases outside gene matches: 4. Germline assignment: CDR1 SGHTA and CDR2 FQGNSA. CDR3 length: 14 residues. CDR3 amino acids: CASSLGAGGETQYF. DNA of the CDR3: TGTGCCAGCAGCTTAGGGGCAGGGGGTGAGACCCAGTACTTC.

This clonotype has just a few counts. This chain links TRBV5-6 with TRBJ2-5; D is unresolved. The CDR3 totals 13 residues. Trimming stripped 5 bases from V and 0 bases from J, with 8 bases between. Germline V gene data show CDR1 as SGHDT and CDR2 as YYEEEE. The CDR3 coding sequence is TGTGCCAGCAGGTTATGGTACCAAGAGACCCAGTACTTC. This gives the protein CASRLWYQETQYF.

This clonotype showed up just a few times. CDR3 coding DNA: TGTGCCAGCAGTGAACCAGGGAACGAGCAGTACTTC. Translated, it gives CASSEPGNEQYF. The gene calls are TRBV6-1 and TRBJ2-7; D perhaps matches TRBD1 (5 bases). The CDR3 sequence is 12 residues long. CDR1 and CDR2 (germline): MNHNS, SASEGT. V was trimmed by 2 bases and J by 5 bases, leaving 7 bases between them.

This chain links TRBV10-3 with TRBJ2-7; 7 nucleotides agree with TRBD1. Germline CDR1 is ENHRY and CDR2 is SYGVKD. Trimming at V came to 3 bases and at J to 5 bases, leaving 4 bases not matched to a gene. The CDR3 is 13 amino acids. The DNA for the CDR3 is TGTGCCATCAGTGAAAAACAGGGGAACGAGCAGTACGTC. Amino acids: CAISEKQGNEQYV.

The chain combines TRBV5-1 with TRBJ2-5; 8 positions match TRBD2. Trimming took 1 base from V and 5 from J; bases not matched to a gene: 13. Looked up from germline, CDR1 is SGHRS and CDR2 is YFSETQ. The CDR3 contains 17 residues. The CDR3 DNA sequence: TGCGCCAGCAGCTTGCAAAGCGGGGGAAGCTCAGGGGAGACCCAGTACTTC. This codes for CASSLQSGGSSGETQYF.

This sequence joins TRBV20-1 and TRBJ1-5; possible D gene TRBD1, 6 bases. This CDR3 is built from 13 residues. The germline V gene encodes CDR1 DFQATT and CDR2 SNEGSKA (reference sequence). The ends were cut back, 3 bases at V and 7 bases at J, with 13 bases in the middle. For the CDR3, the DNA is TGCAGTGCTAGTCTGGGGGGCGGGCAGCCCCAGCATTTT. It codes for CSASLGGGQPQHF.

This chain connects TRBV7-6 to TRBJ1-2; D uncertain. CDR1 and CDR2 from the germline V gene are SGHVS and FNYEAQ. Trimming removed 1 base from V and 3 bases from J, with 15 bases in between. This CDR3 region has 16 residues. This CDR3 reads CASSLGPAGNDYGYTF. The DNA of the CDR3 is TGTGCCAGCAGCTTAGGGCCCGCGGGAAACGACTATGGCTACACCTTC.

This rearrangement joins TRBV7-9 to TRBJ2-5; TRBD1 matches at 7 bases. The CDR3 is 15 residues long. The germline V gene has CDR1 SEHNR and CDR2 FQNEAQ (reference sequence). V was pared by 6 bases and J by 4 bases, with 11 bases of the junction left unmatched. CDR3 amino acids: CASRNFQGVRETQYF. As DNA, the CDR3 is TGTGCCAGCAGGAATTTCCAGGGGGTCCGAGAGACCCAGTACTTC.

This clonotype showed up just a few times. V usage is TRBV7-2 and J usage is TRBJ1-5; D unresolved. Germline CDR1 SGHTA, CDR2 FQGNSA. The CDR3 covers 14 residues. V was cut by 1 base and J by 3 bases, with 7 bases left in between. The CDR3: CASSLVGNNQPQHF. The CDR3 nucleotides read TGTGCCAGCAGCTTAGTAGGAAACAATCAGCCCCAGCATTTT.

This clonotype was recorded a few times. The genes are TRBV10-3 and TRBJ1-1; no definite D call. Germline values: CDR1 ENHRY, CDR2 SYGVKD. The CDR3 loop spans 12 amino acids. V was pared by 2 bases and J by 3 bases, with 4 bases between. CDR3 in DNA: TGTGCCATCAGTGAGCCCCACACTGAAGCTTTCTTT. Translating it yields CAISEPHTEAFF.

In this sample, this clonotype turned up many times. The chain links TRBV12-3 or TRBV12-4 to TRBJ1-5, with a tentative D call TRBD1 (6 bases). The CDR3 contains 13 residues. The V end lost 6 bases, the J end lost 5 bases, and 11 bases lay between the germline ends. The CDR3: CASRRRQDQPQHF. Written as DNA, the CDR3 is TGTGCCAGCAGGCGCCGACAGGATCAGCCCCAGCATTTT.

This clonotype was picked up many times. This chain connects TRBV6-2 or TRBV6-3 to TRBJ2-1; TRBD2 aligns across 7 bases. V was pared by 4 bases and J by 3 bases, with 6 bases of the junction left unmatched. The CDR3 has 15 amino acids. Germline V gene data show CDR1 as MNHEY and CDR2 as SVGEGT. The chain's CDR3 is CASSFGAGIYNEQFF. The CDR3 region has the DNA TGTGCCAGCAGTTTTGGAGCGGGGATCTACAATGAGCAGTTCTTC.

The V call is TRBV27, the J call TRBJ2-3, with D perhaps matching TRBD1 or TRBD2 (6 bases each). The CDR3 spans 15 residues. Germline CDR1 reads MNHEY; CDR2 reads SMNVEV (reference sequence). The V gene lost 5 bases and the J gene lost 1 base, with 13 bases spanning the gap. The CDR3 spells CASSPSGARTDTQYF. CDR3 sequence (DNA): TGTGCCAGCAGTCCGTCGGGGGCCCGCACAGATACGCAGTATTTT.

CDR3 nucleotides: TGTGCCAGCAGTTTCGGTCCCACTGAAGCTTTCTTT. Translated, it gives CASSFGPTEAFF. V gene TRBV12-3 or TRBV12-4 combines with J gene TRBJ1-1, with D unclear. The length of the CDR3 is 12 residues. V was trimmed by 3 bases and J by 4 bases, leaving 6 bases between them.

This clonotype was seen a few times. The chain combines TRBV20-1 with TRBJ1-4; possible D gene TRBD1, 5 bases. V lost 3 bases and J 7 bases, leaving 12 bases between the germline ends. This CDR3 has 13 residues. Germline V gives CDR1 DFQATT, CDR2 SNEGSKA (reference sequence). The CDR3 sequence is CSARGRDSEKLFF. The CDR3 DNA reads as TGCAGTGCTAGGGGCAGGGATAGTGAAAAACTGTTTTTT.